This TCR beta chain was sequenced for a study of cytomegalovirus exposure and HLA in healthy donors. Regarding the study as a whole: Cytomegalovirus association was assigned to some 160 TCR beta chains. Analysis was carried out at a later point, and it linked a missense DCLRE1C variant to TCR beta V- and J-gene trimming. Later on, an analysis found that several of the most significant clusters appeared to be linked to common viral pathogens, which included parvovirus B19.

Note on this clone: Its target is unknown.

A multiplex PCR was run with 60 Vbeta primers and 13 Jbeta primers. Only in-frame clones appear in the TCRdb table, and some are missing; sequencing was by immunoSEQ multiplex PCR. This table has around 130,000 clones, more than 65% appearing once. The junction had 8 bases not matched to a gene; V was cut back by 2 bases and J by 10 bases. The CDR3 spans 15 residues. Per the germline V gene, CDR1 is MNHEY and CDR2 is SMNVEV (reference sequence). The sequenced sample was PBMCs. This sequence originates from a woman in her sixties or seventies in good health and CMV-seropositive. The chain is built from TRBV27 and TRBJ1-6; 7 bases agree with TRBD1. CDR3 bases: TGTGCCAGCAGTTTACAGGACAGGATTGGGTCACCCCTCCACTTT. This sequence encodes CASSLQDRIGSPLHF.